Below are 7 T cell receptor beta chains sequenced from a single sample in a study of T cells in Graves' hyperthyroidism and ophthalmopathy. Amplified regions were TCR beta CDR3 sequences from RNA transcripts. Primed by the HTBI set, a first-round RT-PCR was run on the TCR CDR3. TCRdb reprocessed the multiplex PCR reads with MiXCR, giving one entry per CDR3 protein. Counted here are under 350,000 distinct CDR3 sequences, 18% occurring once; the ten biggest clones make up approximately 49%. Sequencing input: blood. These receptors originate from a woman aged 45-59 years with Graves' hyperthyroidism.

The genes are TRBV9 and TRBJ2-3, with D perhaps being TRBD1 or TRBD2 (5 bases each). Germline loops: CDR1 SGDLS, CDR2 YYNGEE. Between the trimmed V and J ends, which lost 0 bases and 6 bases, there was a span of 17 bases. The CDR3 runs to 16 residues. The chain's CDR3 is CASSVAAGGDGDTQYF. CDR3 in DNA: TGTGCCAGCAGCGTAGCAGCTGGGGGAGACGGCGATACGCAGTATTTT.

The rearrangement links TRBV6-1 to TRBJ1-1, with D possibly TRBD1 on 6 matching bases. This CDR3 has 13 amino acids. V gave up 8 bases and J gave up 4 bases, with 14 bases separating them. Germline lookup yields CDR1 MNHNS and CDR2 SASEGT. CDR3: CASQGQIGTEAFF. The CDR3 nucleotides are TGTGCCAGCCAGGGACAAATTGGCACTGAAGCTTTCTTT.

The J gene is TRBJ2-2, the V gene TRBV6-2 or TRBV6-3; the D gene could be TRBD1 or TRBD2 (5 bases each). The CDR3 contains 14 residues. With 10 bases removed from V and 2 bases from J, the gap between germline ends came to 14 bases. Germline CDR1 MNHEY, CDR2 SVGEGT. The CDR3 loop is CATRRGDNTGELFF. Written as DNA, the CDR3 is TGTGCCACCCGGAGAGGGGACAACACCGGGGAGCTGTTTTTT.

This clonotype was detected a few times. The chain combines TRBV3-1 with TRBJ2-1, with D perhaps TRBD1 or TRBD2 (5 bases each). The CDR3 totals 17 residues. Trimming cost V 4 bases and J 0 bases, with 16 bases left between them. In germline, CDR1 is LGHDT, CDR2 YNNKEL (reference sequence). The CDR3 loop is CASSRTGTKSSYNEQFF. For the CDR3, the DNA is TGTGCCAGCAGCCGAACTGGGACGAAAAGCTCCTACAATGAGCAGTTCTTC.

This chain links TRBV7-8 with TRBJ2-3, with 13 bases aligning to TRBD2. The trim removed 5 bases at V and 0 bases at J, leaving 8 bases unmatched. Germline CDR1 reads SGHVS; CDR2 reads FQNEAQ. The CDR3 sequence is 18 residues long. CDR3 sequence: CASSTPGTSGTSTDTQYF. Written as DNA, the CDR3 is TGTGCCAGCAGCACCCCCGGGACTAGCGGGACTAGCACAGATACGCAGTATTTT.

V is TRBV13 and J is TRBJ2-2; possible D gene TRBD1, 5 bases. The J call may not be correct, given that the DNA end is closer to TRBJ1-1. Looked up from germline, CDR1 is PRHDT and CDR2 is FYEKMQ (reference sequence). This CDR3 is built from 13 residues. The CDR3 DNA reads as TGTGCCAGCAGCTTAGGAAGGGCCGGGGGAGCTTTCTTT. Residues: CASSLGRAGGAFF.

This clonotype was seen at least ten times. The CDR3 loop is CASSVRGNQPQHF. CDR3 bases: TGCGCCAGCAGCGTAAGGGGAAATCAGCCCCAGCATTTT. The V call is TRBV5-1, the J call TRBJ1-5, with D possibly matching TRBD1 (5 bases). V lost 4 bases to trimming and J lost 4 bases, with 9 bases between them. Germline CDR1 reads SGHRS; CDR2 reads YFSETQ. The CDR3 runs 13 residues.